Following are 17 T cell receptor beta chains from one sample sequenced in a study of T cells after yellow fever vaccination. MiXCR, run by TCRdb on the 5' RACE reads, gives a single entry per CDR3 protein. Of 200,000 to 300,000 distinct CDR3 sequences listed, around 3.5% were seen once; the top ten hold 15% to 20%. The starting material was PBMCs, obtained 15 days after the yellow fever booster vaccination. These receptors all stem from a man aged 18 to 35 who received the YFV17D yellow fever vaccine.

The sample holds many counts of this clonotype. The genes are TRBV24-1 and TRBJ2-3, with 7 bases aligning to TRBD1. Germline lookup yields CDR1 KGHDR and CDR2 SFDVKD. There are 14 residues in the CDR3. J gave up 5 bases and V 5 bases, and 6 bases lay outside the gene matches. CDR3 in DNA: TGTGCCACCAGTGGGGCAGGGGGAAGAGATACGCAGTATTTT. Its translation: CATSGAGGRDTQYF.

The chain links TRBV10-3 to TRBJ1-1; maybe TRBD1 (5 bases). This CDR3 region has 9 residues. Germline lookup yields CDR1 ENHRY and CDR2 SYGVKD. V gave up 10 bases and J gave up 7 bases, with 7 bases separating them. CDR3 sequence: CATDSEAFF. CDR3 nucleotide sequence: TGTGCCACCGACAGTGAAGCTTTCTTT.

This clonotype has at least ten counts. The rearrangement links TRBV27 to TRBJ2-7; maybe TRBD1 (5 bases). CDR1 MNHEY and CDR2 SMNVEV come from the germline V gene (reference sequence). CDR3 size: 14 residues. The V end was cut by 3 bases, the J end by 2 bases, with 11 bases between. This CDR3 reads CASSFQGFAYEQYF. The DNA of the CDR3 is TGTGCCAGCAGTTTCCAGGGATTCGCCTACGAGCAGTACTTC.

This clonotype was seen at least ten times. The chain employs TRBV12-3 or TRBV12-4 and TRBJ2-7; the D call may be TRBD1 or TRBD2 (6 bases each). V gave up 3 bases and J gave up 6 bases, with 9 bases separating them. The CDR3 consists of 12 residues. CDR3: CASSFGGGEQYV. CDR3 coding DNA: TGTGCCAGCAGTTTTGGAGGGGGCGAGCAGTACGTC.

This clonotype was detected ten times or more. The V call is TRBV12-3 or TRBV12-4, the J call TRBJ2-1, with D possibly TRBD2 on 5 matching bases. The CDR3 has 11 residues. The V and J ends lost 8 bases and 15 bases respectively, with 17 bases between them. The CDR3 is CASGRGPDGFF. The CDR3 coding sequence is TGTGCCAGCGGCCGGGGTCCCGATGGGTTCTTC.

This clonotype showed up just a few times. The rearrangement uses TRBV12-3 or TRBV12-4 and TRBJ1-5; TRBD1 matches at 8 bases. The V and J ends lost 5 bases and 6 bases, in that order; junction bases with no gene match: 6. The CDR3 sequence is 14 residues long. The CDR3 protein is CASSVQGVGQPQHF. CDR3 bases: TGTGCCAGCAGTGTACAGGGGGTTGGTCAGCCCCAGCATTTT.

This clonotype was seen repeatedly, ten times or more. The rearrangement uses TRBV18 and TRBJ2-1, with TRBD1 matching 10 bases. CDR1 and CDR2 (germline): KGHSH, LQKENI. Germline trimming cut 6 bases from V and 8 bases from J; bases unmatched to any gene: 4. The CDR3 is 13 residues long. CDR3 loop: CASSRDRGDEQFF. CDR3 in DNA: TGTGCCAGCTCCAGGGACAGGGGCGATGAGCAGTTCTTC.

This clonotype has ten or more counts. The rearrangement joins TRBV20-1 to TRBJ2-6, with D possibly TRBD2 on 7 matching bases. This CDR3 spans 17 amino acids. CDR1 and CDR2 (germline): DFQATT, SNEGSKA (reference sequence). The V end lost 5 bases, the J end lost 1 base, and 18 bases lay between the germline ends. The CDR3 DNA follows: TGCAGTGCTCCCCCCCGGGGGGCTGGGTCTGGGGCCAACGTCCTGACTTTC. Amino acids: CSAPPRGAGSGANVLTF.

In this sample, this clonotype turned up many times. The rearrangement uses TRBV5-1 and TRBJ2-5; D remains unclear. This CDR3 spans 14 amino acids. Trimming took 0 bases from V and 0 from J, leaving 6 bases between them. Germline V gene data show CDR1 as SGHRS and CDR2 as YFSETQ. CDR3 DNA sequence: TGCGCCAGCAGCTTGGTGGAGTACCAAGAGACCCAGTACTTC. Translated: CASSLVEYQETQYF.

This clonotype showed up many times. This chain links TRBV20-1 with TRBJ2-5; 9 nucleotides match TRBD2. CDR1 is DFQATT, CDR2 SNEGSKA, per germline (reference sequence). Trimming took 3 bases from V and 4 from J; bases not matched to a gene: 6. The CDR3 sequence is 14 residues long. The CDR3: CSASRLLAGETQYF. The CDR3 region has the DNA TGCAGTGCTAGCCGACTACTAGCGGGAGAGACCCAGTACTTC.

Ten or more counts support this clonotype. This sequence joins TRBV2 and TRBJ1-2, with D uncertain. Trimming removed 4 bases from V and 8 bases from J, with 11 bases in between. The germline gives CDR1 SNHLY, CDR2 FYNNEI. This CDR3 region has 12 residues. Here the CDR3 DNA reads TGTGCCAGCAGTGGGGTTACTAGGGGCTACACCTTC. Translation gives CASSGVTRGYTF. Filled out from reference TRBV2 and TRBJ1-2, the complete variable domain reads EPEVTQTPSHQVTQMGQEVILRCVPISNHLYFYWYRQILGQKVEFLVSFYNNEISEKSEIFDDQFSVERPDGSNFTLKIRSTKLEDSAMYFCASSGVTRGYTFGSGTRLTVV.

The sample holds many counts of this clonotype. V and J are TRBV7-6 and TRBJ1-1, with 10 bases fitting TRBD1. This CDR3 region has 15 residues. Germline lookup yields CDR1 SGHVS and CDR2 FNYEAQ. Trimming at V came to 5 bases and at J to 1 base, leaving 4 bases not matched to a gene. CDR3 loop: CASSQGQGKNTEAFF. The CDR3 nucleotides read TGTGCCAGCAGCCAGGGACAGGGGAAGAACACTGAAGCTTTCTTT.

There are many counts of this clonotype. The chain has TRBV4-1 and TRBJ2-1; 7 positions match TRBD2. Losses at the gene ends were 4 bases for V and 2 bases for J; bases not matched to a gene: 5. The length of the CDR3 is 15 residues. CDR1 and CDR2 from the germline V gene are MGHRA and YSYEKL. DNA for the CDR3: TGCGCCAGCAGCCTATCCGGGACTACCTACAATGAGCAGTTCTTC. Residues: CASSLSGTTYNEQFF.

This clonotype came up many times. The V call is TRBV20-1, the J call TRBJ2-3; perhaps TRBD1 as D (5 bases). V was clipped by 0 bases and J by 2 bases, with 15 bases between them. The CDR3 has 16 amino acids. CDR1 is DFQATT, CDR2 SNEGSKA, per germline (reference sequence). The CDR3 spells CSARDDGASLTDTQYF. The CDR3 DNA reads TGCAGTGCTAGAGATGATGGGGCCAGTCTCACAGATACGCAGTATTTT.

The sample holds many counts of this clonotype. This rearrangement joins TRBV12-3 or TRBV12-4 to TRBJ2-4, with a possible D match to TRBD1 (6 bases). V was cut by 3 bases and J by 0 bases, with 12 bases left in between. CDR3 length: 16 residues. CDR3 loop: CASSFFGGRAKNIQYF. The DNA of the CDR3 is TGTGCCAGCAGTTTTTTTGGGGGCCGAGCCAAAAACATTCAGTACTTC.

This clonotype was counted ten times or more. This chain joins TRBV7-2 and TRBJ2-4; D might be TRBD1 or TRBD2, each matching 5 bases. The CDR3 is 15 amino acids. Germline lookup yields CDR1 SGHTA and CDR2 FQGNSA. V gave up 3 bases and J gave up 6 bases, with 15 bases separating them. The CDR3 here is CASSLRGMPLNIQYF. CDR3 nucleotides: TGTGCCAGCAGCTTGAGGGGAATGCCCTTAAACATTCAGTACTTC.

In its sample, this clonotype was seen many times. The chain couples TRBV29-1 to TRBJ2-5; TRBD2 matches at 7 bases. Germline assignment: CDR1 SQVTM and CDR2 ANQGSEA. Trimming took 0 bases from V and 2 from J; bases not matched to a gene: 3. This CDR3 is built from 14 residues. DNA for the CDR3: TGCAGCGTTGAAGAGCGGGGGATACAAGAGACCCAGTACTTC. Translated: CSVEERGIQETQYF.